Described below is a single T cell receptor (beta chain) sequence and its context. This entry comes from a study of shared clonotypes between healthy human individuals. This table comes from immunoSEQ multiplex PCR, and its TCRdb copy is limited to in-frame clones, with some not included. The table shows about 480,000 clones, with 79% occurring only once. The CDR3 is 15 residues long. In germline, CDR1 is MNHEY, CDR2 SMNVEV (reference sequence). V shed 0 bases and J 7 bases; nucleotides not matched to a gene: 7. The V and J genes are TRBV27 and TRBJ2-7; 9 bases are shared with TRBD1. Sequencing was done on a sample of PBMCs. This TCR was sampled from a woman aged 40 to 55 in good health. Some clones in this sample may be carry-over from other donors' samples. The CDR3 bases are TGTGCCAGCAGTTTATCGGGACAGGGACCCAGGGAGCAGTACTTC. Protein product: CASSLSGQGPREQYF.